The 27 T cell receptor beta chains below come from one sample, sequenced in a study of long-term antiretroviral therapy in people with HIV. Survey level was the resolution at which the v3.0 immunoSEQ assay ran. Profiled with immunoSEQ multiplex PCR; TCRdb holds only in-frame clones, not every one. The top ten hold approximately 15% of the sample, which has about 7,800 clones, over 70% seen once. The input for sequencing was unsorted PBMCs, taken 2.6 years before starting antiretroviral therapy. Every receptor here comes from a man in his forties or fifties with HIV.

J is TRBJ2-1 and V is TRBV4-3; D call uncertain. This CDR3 contains 16 residues. Germline CDR1 and CDR2: LGHNA and YSLEER. V lost 1 base and J 0 bases, leaving 10 bases between the germline ends. The CDR3, as DNA: TGCGCCAGCAGCCAAGCTCCCTCCAGCTCCTACAATGAGCAGTTCTTC. It specifies CASSQAPSSSYNEQFF.

The chain links TRBV6-1 to TRBJ2-7, with D tentatively TRBD1 or TRBD2 (6 bases each). With 5 bases removed from V and 3 bases from J, the gap between germline ends came to 11 bases. This CDR3 comprises 13 residues. Germline V gene lookup returns CDR1 MNHNS and CDR2 SASEGT. CDR3 nucleotide sequence: TGTGCCAGCAGTAGGGGGGAAAACTACGAGCAGTACTTC. Its translation is CASSRGENYEQYF.

This rearrangement joins TRBV19 to TRBJ2-2, with D tentatively TRBD2 (6 bases). Germline V CDR1 and CDR2: LNHDA, SQIVND (reference sequence). Deletions cut 2 bases from V and 1 base from J, with 11 bases between. CDR3 length: 16 amino acids. In DNA form, the CDR3 reads TGTGCCAGTAGTATATGGGATAGCGGGAACACCGGGGAGCTGTTTTTT. Encoded protein: CASSIWDSGNTGELFF.

The chain employs TRBV28 and TRBJ2-3, with 8 bases matching TRBD1. Germline-derived CDR1 and CDR2 are MDHEN and SYDVKM. J gave up 1 base and V 3 bases, and 0 bases lay outside the gene matches. This CDR3 is 14 amino acids long. The CDR3: CASSLGQGTDTQYF. The CDR3 DNA is TGTGCCAGCAGTTTGGGACAGGGCACAGATACGCAGTATTTT.

V is TRBV5-6 and J is TRBJ2-7; no definite D call. There are 14 residues in the CDR3. V lost 6 bases and J 0 bases, leaving 13 bases between the germline ends. Per germline, CDR1 SGHDT and CDR2 YYEEEE. The CDR3 DNA follows: TGTGCCAGCAACCGTCGTCCCAGCTCCTACGAGCAGTACTTC. Its translation: CASNRRPSSYEQYF.

This clone was counted a few times. The chain couples TRBV11-2 to TRBJ1-5; D remains ambiguous. V gave up 1 base and J gave up 1 base, with 5 bases separating them. The CDR3 length is 14 residues. CDR1 SGHAT and CDR2 FQNNGV come from the germline V gene. CDR3: CASSLGSSNQPQHF. The CDR3 bases are TGTGCCAGCAGCTTAGGGTCGAGCAATCAGCCCCAGCATTTT.

This clone was observed a handful of times. This CDR3 is CASSLFRGSQGEQYF. The CDR3 DNA reads TGTGCCAGCAGCTTGTTTAGGGGATCCCAGGGGGAGCAGTACTTC. V is TRBV5-6 and J is TRBJ2-7; D is perhaps TRBD1 (6 bases). V lost 1 base to trimming and J lost 7 bases, with 18 bases between them. Per germline, CDR1 SGHDT and CDR2 YYEEEE. This CDR3 region has 15 residues.

This sequence joins TRBV27 and TRBJ2-3; D is uncertain. Trimming shortened V by 1 base and J by 0 bases, and 5 bases separated the two germline ends. Germline-derived CDR1 and CDR2 are MNHEY and SMNVEV (reference sequence). The CDR3 is 14 residues long. DNA of the CDR3: TGTGCCAGCAGTTTATACCCGAGCACAGATACGCAGTATTTT. Translated, it gives CASSLYPSTDTQYF.

The chain employs TRBV5-1 and TRBJ1-4, with 7 bases lining up with TRBD1. CDR1 and CDR2 from the germline V gene are SGHRS and YFSETQ. The J segment lost 7 bases and the V segment lost 3 bases, leaving 9 bases of the junction unmatched. CDR3 length: 15 amino acids. The CDR3 nucleotides are TGCGCCAGCAGCTCGCCCACAGGGGACGCTGAAAAACTGTTTTTT. Translating it yields CASSSPTGDAEKLFF.

The chain joins TRBV4-2 to TRBJ1-1, with 7 bases that match TRBD1. The germline V gene has CDR1 LGHNA and CDR2 YNFKEQ. J gave up 5 bases and V 4 bases, and 13 bases lay outside the gene matches. The CDR3 has 16 amino acids. The CDR3 DNA sequence: TGTGCCAGCAGCCTAAACCGACAGGGCCTGGGAACTGAAGCTTTCTTT. This codes for CASSLNRQGLGTEAFF.

V gene TRBV2 combines with J gene TRBJ1-1; 7 bases are shared with TRBD1. CDR1 is SNHLY, CDR2 FYNNEI, per germline. V gave up 6 bases and J gave up 0 bases; unmatched junction bases: 1. The length of the CDR3 is 13 residues. CDR3 DNA sequence: TGTGCCAGCAGGGGACAGATGAACACTGAAGCTTTCTTT. Its translation is CASRGQMNTEAFF.

The chain joins TRBV29-1 to TRBJ1-1; D is uncertain. CDR3 size: 11 residues. V dropped 4 bases and J dropped 0 bases, with 3 bases sitting between them. Germline lookup yields CDR1 SQVTM and CDR2 ANQGSEA. The CDR3 region is CSVVLNTEAFF. The CDR3 nucleotides are TGCAGCGTTGTCCTGAACACTGAAGCTTTCTTT. The full variable domain, completed using reference TRBV29-1 and TRBJ1-1, is SAVISQKPSRDICQRGTSLTIQCQVDSQVTMMFWYRQQPGQSLTLIATANQGSEATYESGFVIDKFPISRPNLTFSTLTVSNMSPEDSSIYLCSVVLNTEAFFGQGTRLTVV.

The genes are TRBV4-3 and TRBJ2-2; 9 nucleotides match TRBD2. Germline CDR1 LGHNA, CDR2 YSLEER. The trim removed 0 bases at V and 8 bases at J, leaving 7 bases unmatched. This CDR3 spans 16 amino acids. CDR3 in DNA: TGCGCCAGCAGCCAAGATTCGATAGCGGGGGTTGGGGAGCTGTTTTTT. Translated, it gives CASSQDSIAGVGELFF.

The chain uses TRBV5-4 and TRBJ1-1; possible D gene TRBD1, 5 bases. Trimming left V 6 bases short and J 4 bases short, with 16 bases between. The CDR3 is 14 amino acids. Germline values: CDR1 SGHNT, CDR2 YYREEE (reference sequence). DNA of the CDR3: TGTGCCAGCACCTTACCGGGGCAGAGCACTGAAGCTTTCTTT. Translating it yields CASTLPGQSTEAFF.

The genes are TRBV9 and TRBJ2-7, with D perhaps given as TRBD1 or TRBD2 (5 bases each). V was trimmed by 4 bases and J by 3 bases, leaving 14 bases between them. Germline V gives CDR1 SGDLS, CDR2 YYNGEE. CDR3 length: 14 amino acids. In DNA, the CDR3 is TGTGCCAGCAGCCCCCCAGGGAGAGGCTACGAGCAGTACTTC. This gives the protein CASSPPGRGYEQYF.

In this sample, this clone turned up once. The CDR3 coding sequence is TGCGCCAGCAGCTCTTATAATTCACCCCTCCACTTT. This encodes CASSSYNSPLHF. The chain couples TRBV5-1 to TRBJ1-6; the D is unclear. The CDR3 loop spans 12 amino acids. Per germline, CDR1 SGHRS and CDR2 YFSETQ. V lost 3 bases to trimming and J lost 4 bases, with 2 bases between them. The complete variable domain, with remaining parts taken from reference TRBV5-1 and TRBJ1-6, reads KAGVTQTPRYLIKTRGQQVTLSCSPISGHRSVSWYQQTPGQGLQFLFEYFSETQRNKGNFPGRFSGRQFSNSRSEMNVSTLELGDSALYLCASSSYNSPLHFGNGTRLTVT.

The rearrangement joins TRBV19 to TRBJ2-7; maybe TRBD2 (5 bases). Per the germline V gene, CDR1 is LNHDA and CDR2 is SQIVND (reference sequence). V was cut by 3 bases and J by 3 bases, with 12 bases left in between. The CDR3 extends over 14 amino acids. The CDR3 bases are TGTGCCAGTAGTATCACCCGAGGGCACTACGAGCAGTACTTC. Amino acid sequence: CASSITRGHYEQYF.

The chain couples TRBV5-5 to TRBJ1-1, with unresolved D. The germline CDR1 and CDR2 sequences are SGHKS and YYEKEE (reference sequence). The length of the CDR3 is 13 residues. Trimming cost V 2 bases and J 2 bases, with 7 bases left between them. In DNA form, the CDR3 reads TGTGCCAGCAGCTTCACAGAAAACACTGAAGCTTTCTTT. Translating gives CASSFTENTEAFF.

CDR3 region: CASSHQRGRDTDTQYF. The CDR3 coding sequence is TGCGCCAGCAGCCATCAGCGGGGGAGGGACACAGATACGCAGTATTTT. The chain couples TRBV5-1 to TRBJ2-3; 8 positions agree with TRBD2. The V gene end was trimmed by 4 bases and the J gene end by 2 bases; junction bases not matched to a gene: 9. This CDR3 has 16 residues. Germline CDR1 reads SGHRS; CDR2 reads YFSETQ. The full variable domain, with the rest looked up from reference TRBV5-1 and TRBJ2-3, is KAGVTQTPRYLIKTRGQQVTLSCSPISGHRSVSWYQQTPGQGLQFLFEYFSETQRNKGNFPGRFSGRQFSNSRSEMNVSTLELGDSALYLCASSHQRGRDTDTQYFGPGTRLTVL.

The rearrangement links TRBV21-1 to TRBJ1-6; the DNA was not used to check the table's D call, TRBD1. TRBV21-1 is listed as a pseudogene. The CDR3 spans 13 residues. For the CDR3, the DNA is TGTGCCAGCGGAAGACAGGGGTCTTCACCCCTCCACTTT. Amino acids: CASGRQGSSPLHF.

This chain uses TRBV6-5 with TRBJ1-6, with D hard to call. The CDR3 spans 15 residues. From germline, CDR1 is MNHEY and CDR2 SVGAGI. Trimming took off 4 bases at V and 5 bases at J, with 12 bases between the two ends. The CDR3 region is CASSSPTRDNSPLHF. The CDR3 DNA is TGTGCCAGCAGTTCTCCCACTCGGGATAATTCACCCCTCCACTTT.

Only a few counts were recorded for this clone. The CDR3 loop is CASSQGVIAGGSDTQYF. CDR3 nucleotide sequence: TGCGCCAGCAGCCAAGGAGTGATAGCGGGGGGATCGGATACGCAGTATTTT. The rearrangement uses TRBV4-1 and TRBJ2-3; TRBD2 matches 10 bases. V lost 1 base and J lost 6; bases outside the gene matches: 10. Germline CDR1 is MGHRA and CDR2 is YSYEKL. CDR3 length: 17 residues.

J is TRBJ1-6 and V is TRBV19; 9 bases are shared with TRBD1. The J segment lost 6 bases and the V segment lost 6 bases, leaving 9 bases of the junction unmatched. Looked up from germline, CDR1 is LNHDA and CDR2 is SQIVND (reference sequence). There are 16 residues in the CDR3. The CDR3 reads CASSGTGLGSNSPLHF. The CDR3 region has the DNA TGTGCCAGTAGCGGGACAGGGCTCGGTAGTAATTCACCCCTCCACTTT.

Only a few counts were recorded for this clone. The chain employs TRBV5-6 and TRBJ1-5; the D is unclear. Germline CDR1 reads SGHDT; CDR2 reads YYEEEE. Trimming removed 3 bases at V and 6 bases at J, with 16 bases between. This CDR3 has 15 amino acids. Written as DNA, the CDR3 is TGTGCCAGCAGCTATATGAGGATCGAGTCTCAGCCCCAGCATTTT. It codes for CASSYMRIESQPQHF.

This clone rates as medium-sized. This chain links TRBV18 with TRBJ2-3; possibly TRBD2 for D (6 bases). Trimming took off 2 bases at V and 4 bases at J, with 13 bases between the two ends. The CDR3 is made up of 15 amino acids. Germline V gives CDR1 KGHSH, CDR2 LQKENI. CDR3 in DNA: TGTGCCAGCTCACCATGGGGGGAGGCGGCAGATACGCAGTATTTT. Translation: CASSPWGEAADTQYF.

This clone was found once. This rearrangement joins TRBV11-2 to TRBJ2-1; 7 nucleotides match TRBD2. The CDR3 is 15 residues long. Germline loops: CDR1 SGHAT, CDR2 FQNNGV. The J segment lost 1 base and the V segment lost 5 bases, leaving 5 bases of the junction unmatched. The CDR3 protein is CASSPLAESYNEQFF. The CDR3 nucleotides are TGTGCCAGCAGCCCGCTAGCGGAGTCCTACAATGAGCAGTTCTTC.

V gene TRBV6-1 combines with J gene TRBJ2-3, with no clear D. The V end was cut by 4 bases, the J end by 2 bases, with 13 bases between. The CDR3 runs 15 residues. Per germline, CDR1 MNHNS and CDR2 SASEGT. For the CDR3, the DNA is TGTGCCAGCAGTGGTGGGTACCTTGTCACAGATACGCAGTATTTT. Its translation: CASSGGYLVTDTQYF.